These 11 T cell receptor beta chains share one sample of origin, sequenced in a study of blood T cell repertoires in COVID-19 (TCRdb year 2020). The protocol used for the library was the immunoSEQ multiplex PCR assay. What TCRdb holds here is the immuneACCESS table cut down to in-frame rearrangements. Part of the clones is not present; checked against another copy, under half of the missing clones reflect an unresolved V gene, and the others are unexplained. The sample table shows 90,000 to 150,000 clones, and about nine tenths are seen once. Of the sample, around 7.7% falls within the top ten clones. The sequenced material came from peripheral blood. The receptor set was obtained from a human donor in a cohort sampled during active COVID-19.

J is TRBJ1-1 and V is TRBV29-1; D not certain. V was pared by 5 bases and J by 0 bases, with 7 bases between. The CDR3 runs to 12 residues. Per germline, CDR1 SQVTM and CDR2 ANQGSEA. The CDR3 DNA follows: TGCAGCGTTTTCCCCATGAACACTGAAGCTTTCTTT. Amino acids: CSVFPMNTEAFF.

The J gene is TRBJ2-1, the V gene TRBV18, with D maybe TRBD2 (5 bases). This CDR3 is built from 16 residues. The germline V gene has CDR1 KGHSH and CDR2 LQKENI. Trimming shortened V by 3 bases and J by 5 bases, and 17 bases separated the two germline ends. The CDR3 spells CASSPRRAGGDNEQFF. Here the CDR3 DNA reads TGTGCCAGCTCACCCCGAAGGGCAGGAGGAGACAATGAGCAGTTCTTC.

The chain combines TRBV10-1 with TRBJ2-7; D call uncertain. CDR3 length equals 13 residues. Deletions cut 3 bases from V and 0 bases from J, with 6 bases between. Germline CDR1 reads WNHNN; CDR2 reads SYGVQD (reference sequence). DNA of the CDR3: TGCGCCAGCAGTGAATGGCCCTCCTACGAGCAGTACTTC. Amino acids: CASSEWPSYEQYF.

As DNA, the CDR3 is TGTGCCAGCAGCCAAGGCGGGGCTGGGGCCAACGTCCTGACTTTC. This sequence encodes CASSQGGAGANVLTF. The chain couples TRBV3-1 (or the pseudogene TRBV3-2) to TRBJ2-6; possible D gene TRBD2, 6 bases. This CDR3 spans 15 amino acids. V was trimmed by 1 base and J by 2 bases, leaving 6 bases between them. CDR1 and CDR2 from the germline V gene are LGHDT and YNNKEL (reference sequence).

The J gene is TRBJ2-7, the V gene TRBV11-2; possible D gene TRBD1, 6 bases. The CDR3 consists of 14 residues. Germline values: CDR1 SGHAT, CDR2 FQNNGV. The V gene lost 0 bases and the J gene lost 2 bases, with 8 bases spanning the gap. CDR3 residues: CASSLDGQTYEQYF. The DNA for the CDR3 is TGTGCCAGCAGCTTAGATGGACAGACCTACGAGCAGTACTTC.

The CDR3 here is CASSPQEVRQGLNTGELFF. In DNA form, the CDR3 reads TGTGCCAGCTCACCACAGGAGGTACGTCAGGGACTCAACACCGGGGAGCTGTTTTTT. This chain connects TRBV18 to TRBJ2-2, with a tentative D call TRBD2 (6 bases). Trimming pared 1 base from V and 2 bases from J, leaving 20 bases between. Germline values: CDR1 KGHSH, CDR2 LQKENI. CDR3 size: 19 residues.

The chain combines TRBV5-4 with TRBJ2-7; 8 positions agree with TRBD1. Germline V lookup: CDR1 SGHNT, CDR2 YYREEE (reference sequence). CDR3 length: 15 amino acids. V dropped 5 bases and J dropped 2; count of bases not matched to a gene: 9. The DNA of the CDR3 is TGTGCCAGCAGGTCAGGACAGGGTCTTACCTACGAGCAGTACTTC. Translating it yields CASRSGQGLTYEQYF. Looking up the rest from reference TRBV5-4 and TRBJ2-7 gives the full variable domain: ETGVTQSPTHLIKTRGQQVTLRCSSQSGHNTVSWYQQALGQGPQFIFQYYREEENGRGNFPPRFSGLQFPNYSSELNVNALELDDSALYLCASRSGQGLTYEQYFGPGTRLTVT.

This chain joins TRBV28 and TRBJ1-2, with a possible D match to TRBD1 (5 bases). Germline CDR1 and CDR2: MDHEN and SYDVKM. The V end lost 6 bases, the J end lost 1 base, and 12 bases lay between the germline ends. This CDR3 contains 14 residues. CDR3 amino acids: CASSPPGDNYGYTF. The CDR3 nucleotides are TGTGCCAGCAGCCCTCCGGGGGATAACTATGGCTACACCTTC.

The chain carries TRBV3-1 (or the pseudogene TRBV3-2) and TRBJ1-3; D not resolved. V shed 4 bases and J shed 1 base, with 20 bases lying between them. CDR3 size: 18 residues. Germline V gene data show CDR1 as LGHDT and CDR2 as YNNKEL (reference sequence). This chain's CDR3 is CASSRTSGRVLSGNTIYF. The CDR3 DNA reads TGTGCCAGCAGCCGTACCTCGGGGAGGGTGCTTTCTGGAAACACCATATATTTT.

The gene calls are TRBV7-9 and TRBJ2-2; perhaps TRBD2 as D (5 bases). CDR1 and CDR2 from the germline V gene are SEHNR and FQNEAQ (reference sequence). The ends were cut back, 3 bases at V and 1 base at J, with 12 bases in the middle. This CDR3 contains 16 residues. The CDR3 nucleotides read TGTGCCAGCAGCTTCTTAATGGCGGGGAACACCGGGGAGCTGTTTTTT. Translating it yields CASSFLMAGNTGELFF.

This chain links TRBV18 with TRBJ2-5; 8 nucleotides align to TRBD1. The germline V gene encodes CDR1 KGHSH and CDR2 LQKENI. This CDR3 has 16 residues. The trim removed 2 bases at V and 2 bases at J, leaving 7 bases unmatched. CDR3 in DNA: TGTGCCAGCTCACCAATCCAGGGGGCTGGACAAGAGACCCAGTACTTC. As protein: CASSPIQGAGQETQYF.